This TCR beta chain originates from a study of blood T cells in healthy people across ages. The wider study: When template switching was applied, about one barcoded beta molecule was captured per two T cells. Study-wide results and limits: Naive and antigen-experienced cells could not be conclusively compared, given unsorted PBMCs.

This clonotype was seen a handful of times. Its antigen is as yet unknown. Trimming at V came to 3 bases and at J to 8 bases, leaving 9 bases not matched to a gene. CDR1 and CDR2 from the germline V gene are MNHEY and SMNVEV (reference sequence). This CDR3 has 15 amino acids. A sample-barcoded 5' primer and a J-beta primer mix were used in a second PCR of roughly 6 to 11 cycles. TCRdb ran MiXCR on the 5' RACE reads and lists one entry per CDR3 protein. The data show some 900,000 distinct CDR3 sequences, 40% to 60% seen once. V and J are TRBV27 and TRBJ2-3; TRBD2 aligns across 9 bases. The sequenced sample was blood. The receptor comes from a man aged 30 to 45 in good health. The CDR3 sequence is CASSFLAGGQGTQYF. In DNA, the CDR3 is TGTGCCAGCAGTTTTCTGGCGGGGGGGCAGGGTACGCAGTATTTT.